What follows describes a single T cell receptor (beta chain). TCRdb recomputed calls from the RT-PCR reads with MiXCR, one row per CDR3 protein. In the table there are more than 550,000 distinct CDR3 sequences, 14% of which are singletons. Material for sequencing was memory CD4+ T cells from blood. The clonotype was recovered from a female donor in good health, serving as a healthy control.

The CDR3 nucleotides are TGTGCCAGCAGTTTAGGCCGGAATAGCAATCAGCCCCAGCATTTT. This sequence encodes CASSLGRNSNQPQHF. J is TRBJ1-5 and V is TRBV27; D unresolved. The CDR3 loop spans 15 amino acids. V was trimmed by 2 bases and J by 0 bases, leaving 8 bases between them. Germline assignment: CDR1 MNHEY and CDR2 SMNVEV (reference sequence).